The 18 T cell receptor beta chains given below trace back to one sample, sequenced in a study of blood T cell repertoires in COVID-19. Repertoires were generated with immunoSEQ multiplex PCR, while TCRdb's copy carries only in-frame clones and drops some. The sample yields about 170,000 clones, 65% to 90% seen once. The sequenced sample was peripheral blood. The receptors stem from a woman in her thirties or forties with COVID-19, enrolled during active disease.

This clone was seen more than once but under ten times. The chain recombines TRBV28 with TRBJ2-5; 8 nucleotides agree with TRBD2. The J segment lost 5 bases and the V segment lost 4 bases, leaving 12 bases of the junction unmatched. Germline V CDR1 and CDR2: MDHEN, SYDVKM. The CDR3 has 16 amino acids. The CDR3 sequence: CASSSLGAGVLETQYF. Written as DNA, the CDR3 is TGTGCCAGCAGTTCCCTAGGAGCGGGAGTTTTGGAGACCCAGTACTTC.

With respect to this clone: Additional DNA sequences in this sample encode the identical CDR3. The V and J genes are TRBV30 and TRBJ1-3; D is unresolved. Trimming took off 2 bases at V and 1 base at J, with 3 bases between the two ends. Germline assignment: CDR1 GTSNPN and CDR2 SVGIG (reference sequence). The CDR3 is 12 amino acids. The CDR3 spells CAWSLSGNTIYF. In DNA form, the CDR3 reads TGTGCCTGGAGTTTATCTGGAAACACCATATATTTT.

This clone was seen once. This chain connects TRBV30 to TRBJ2-2; D gene unclear. Germline V gives CDR1 GTSNPN, CDR2 SVGIG (reference sequence). The CDR3 runs to 15 residues. The ends were cut back, 0 bases at V and 3 bases at J, with 11 bases in the middle. CDR3 nucleotides: TGTGCCTGGAGTGTACGATGGCAGGACACCGGGGAGCTGTTTTTT. Translation gives CAWSVRWQDTGELFF.

The chain couples TRBV7-2 to TRBJ2-1; TRBD2 agrees at 9 bases. The CDR3 is 15 residues long. Germline loops: CDR1 SGHTA, CDR2 FQGNSA. V gave up 3 bases and J gave up 9 bases; unmatched junction bases: 9. CDR3 nucleotide sequence: TGTGCCAGCAGCTTGATGGCTAGCGGGACTATTGAGCAGTTCTTC. It yields the protein CASSLMASGTIEQFF.

The chain is built from TRBV6-6 and TRBJ1-3, with 7 positions matching TRBD1. Unmatched junction bases numbered 6, after V lost 0 bases and J lost 4 bases. From germline, CDR1 is MNHNY and CDR2 SVGAGI (reference sequence). The CDR3 totals 16 residues. The CDR3: CASSYSGQRAGNTIYF. In nucleotides, the CDR3 is TGTGCCAGCAGTTACTCGGGACAGAGGGCCGGAAACACCATATATTTT.

The CDR3 nucleotides are TGTGCCAGCAGCACCTTTAGCGGAACCGGGGAGCTGTTTTTT. Amino acid sequence: CASSTFSGTGELFF. The V and J genes are TRBV7-3 and TRBJ2-2; tentative D call: TRBD2 (6 bases). This CDR3 has 14 residues. Trimming stripped 5 bases from V and 5 bases from J, with 12 bases between. Germline loops: CDR1 SGHTA, CDR2 FQGTGA.

The chain couples TRBV25-1 to TRBJ1-2, with D possibly TRBD1 on 5 matching bases. The V gene lost 2 bases and the J gene lost 7 bases, with 14 bases spanning the gap. The germline V gene encodes CDR1 MGHDK and CDR2 SYGVNS. The CDR3 extends over 14 amino acids. The CDR3: CASSETGGYSGYTF. The DNA of the CDR3 is TGTGCCAGCAGTGAAACCGGGGGTTATAGTGGCTACACCTTC.

The chain uses TRBV7-6 and TRBJ2-2; 7 bases match TRBD1. The length of the CDR3 is 17 residues. Trimming removed 6 bases from V and 2 bases from J; junction bases left unmatched: 12. Germline CDR1 SGHVS, CDR2 FNYEAQ. For the CDR3, the DNA is TGTGCCAGCAGGCGACCGACCGGGACAGAAAACACCGGGGAGCTGTTTTTT. Translating it yields CASRRPTGTENTGELFF. Using reference TRBV7-6 and TRBJ2-2 for the parts outside the CDR3, the full variable domain is GAGVSQSPRYKVTKRGQDVALRCDPISGHVSLYWYRQALGQGPEFLTYFNYEAQQDKSGLPNDRFSAERPEGSISTLTIQRTEQRDSAMYRCASRRPTGTENTGELFFGEGSRLTVL.

The rearrangement uses TRBV5-4 and TRBJ1-2, with TRBD1 matching 10 bases. J was trimmed by 4 bases and V by 3 bases; bases with no gene match: 6. Germline values: CDR1 SGHNT, CDR2 YYREEE (reference sequence). The CDR3 runs to 15 residues. The CDR3 spells CASSWGQGISYGYTF. DNA of the CDR3: TGTGCCAGCAGCTGGGGACAGGGGATTTCCTATGGCTACACCTTC.

This chain connects TRBV19 to TRBJ1-5, with D possibly matching TRBD1 (6 bases). Looked up from germline, CDR1 is LNHDA and CDR2 is SQIVND (reference sequence). The CDR3 runs 13 residues. V lost 6 bases to trimming and J lost 4 bases, with 10 bases between them. The CDR3 region has the DNA TGTGCCAGTAGCTTCCAGGGGAATCAGCCCCAGCATTTT. This codes for CASSFQGNQPQHF. Combining the CDR3 with reference TRBV19 and TRBJ1-5 gives the whole variable domain DGGITQSPKYLFRKEGQNVTLSCEQNLNHDAMYWYRQDPGQGLRLIYYSQIVNDFQKGDIAEGYSVSREKKESFPLTVTSAQKNPTAFYLCASSFQGNQPQHFGDGTRLSIL.

The chain is built from TRBV14 and TRBJ1-1; D remains ambiguous. CDR3 length: 14 amino acids. V shed 0 bases and J shed 1 base, with 6 bases lying between them. Germline V lookup: CDR1 SGHDN, CDR2 FVKESK. CDR3 region: CASSQEIRNTEAFF. CDR3 DNA: TGTGCCAGCAGCCAAGAAATCAGGAACACTGAAGCTTTCTTT.

In this sample, this clone turned up once. V gene TRBV7-3 combines with J gene TRBJ2-5; TRBD2 matches 11 bases. Per germline, CDR1 SGHTA and CDR2 FQGTGA. CDR3 length equals 15 residues. J gave up 5 bases and V 5 bases, and 7 bases lay outside the gene matches. The CDR3 reads CASSRGTSGSETQYF. CDR3 DNA: TGTGCCAGCAGCCGAGGGACTAGCGGATCGGAGACCCAGTACTTC.

The J gene is TRBJ1-1, the V gene TRBV28; D is possibly TRBD1 (5 bases). The germline gives CDR1 MDHEN, CDR2 SYDVKM. The V end was cut by 5 bases, the J end by 0 bases, with 13 bases between. The CDR3 covers 15 residues. CDR3 loop: CASSPPDRMNTEAFF. Written as DNA, the CDR3 is TGTGCCAGCAGTCCACCAGACAGAATGAACACTGAAGCTTTCTTT.

In nucleotides, the CDR3 is TGTGCCAGCAGTAAAAATAGGGGGTTGGGTGAACTACGCTACGAGCAGTACTTC. It translates to CASSKNRGLGELRYEQYF. This chain links TRBV2 with TRBJ2-7; possible D gene TRBD1, 6 bases. The V gene's germline CDR1 is SNHLY and CDR2 FYNNEI. V lost 5 bases and J lost 3, with 26 bases in between. The CDR3 covers 18 residues.

V usage is TRBV9 and J usage is TRBJ1-2; no definite D call. This CDR3 is built from 14 residues. V was shortened by 0 bases and J by 5 bases, with 11 bases between the two germline ends. CDR1 is SGDLS, CDR2 YYNGEE, per germline. The CDR3 reads CASSVDGTEYGYTF. The CDR3 coding sequence is TGTGCCAGCAGCGTAGACGGAACGGAGTATGGCTACACCTTC.

There are a few counts of this clone. The chain is built from TRBV11-3 and TRBJ2-1, with 13 positions matching TRBD2. The CDR3 extends over 14 amino acids. With V trimmed by 4 bases and J by 8 bases, 2 bases remained unmatched. Germline values: CDR1 SGHNT, CDR2 YENEEA. The CDR3 coding sequence is TGTGCCAGCAGCTCCGGACTAGCGGGGGATGAGCAGTTCTTC. It translates to CASSSGLAGDEQFF.

The J gene is TRBJ2-1, the V gene TRBV5-1; possible D gene TRBD1, 8 bases. Trimming removed 3 bases from V and 5 bases from J, with 21 bases in between. CDR1 and CDR2 from the germline V gene are SGHRS and YFSETQ. This CDR3 spans 17 amino acids. CDR3 amino acids: CASSSTGANGGDNEQFF. In nucleotides, the CDR3 is TGCGCCAGCAGCTCGACAGGGGCGAATGGGGGGGACAATGAGCAGTTCTTC. The whole variable domain, filled in from reference TRBV5-1 and TRBJ2-1, reads KAGVTQTPRYLIKTRGQQVTLSCSPISGHRSVSWYQQTPGQGLQFLFEYFSETQRNKGNFPGRFSGRQFSNSRSEMNVSTLELGDSALYLCASSSTGANGGDNEQFFGPGTRLTVL.

This clone has just a few counts. The chain is built from TRBV20-1 and TRBJ1-2, with D maybe TRBD1 (5 bases). This CDR3 spans 11 amino acids. Germline V gene sequence: CDR1 DFQATT, CDR2 SNEGSKA (reference sequence). The CDR3 spells CRGRLPHGYTF. In DNA, the CDR3 is TGCAGGGGGCGCCTCCCCCATGGCTACACCTTC.